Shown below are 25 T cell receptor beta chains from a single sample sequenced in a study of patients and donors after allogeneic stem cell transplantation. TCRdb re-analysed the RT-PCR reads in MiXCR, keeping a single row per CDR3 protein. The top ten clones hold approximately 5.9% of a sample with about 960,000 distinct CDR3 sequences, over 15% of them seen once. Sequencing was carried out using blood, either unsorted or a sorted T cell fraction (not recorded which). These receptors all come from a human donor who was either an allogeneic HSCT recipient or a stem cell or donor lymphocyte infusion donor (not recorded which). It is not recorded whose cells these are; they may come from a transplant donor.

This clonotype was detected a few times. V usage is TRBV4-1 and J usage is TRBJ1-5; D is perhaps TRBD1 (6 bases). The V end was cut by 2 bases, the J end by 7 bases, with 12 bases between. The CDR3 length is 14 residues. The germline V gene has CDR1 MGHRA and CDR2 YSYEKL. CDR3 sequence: CASSQSRGGQPQHF. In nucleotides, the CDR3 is TGCGCCAGCAGCCAATCCAGGGGTGGCCAGCCCCAGCATTTT.

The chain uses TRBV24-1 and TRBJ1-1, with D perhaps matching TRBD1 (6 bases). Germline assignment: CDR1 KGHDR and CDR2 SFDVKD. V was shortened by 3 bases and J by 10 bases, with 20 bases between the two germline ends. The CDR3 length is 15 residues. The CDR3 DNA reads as TGTGCCACCAGTGATCCGCGGGGGGGCCACCCTCGAGCTTTCTTT. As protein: CATSDPRGGHPRAFF.

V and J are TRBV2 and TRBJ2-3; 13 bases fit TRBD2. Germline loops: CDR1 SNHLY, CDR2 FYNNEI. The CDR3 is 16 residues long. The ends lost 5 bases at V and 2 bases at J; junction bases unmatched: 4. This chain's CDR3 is CASSRTSGSHTDTQYF. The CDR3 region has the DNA TGTGCCAGCAGTCGGACTAGCGGGAGCCACACAGATACGCAGTATTTT. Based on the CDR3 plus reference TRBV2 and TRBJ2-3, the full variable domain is EPEVTQTPSHQVTQMGQEVILRCVPISNHLYFYWYRQILGQKVEFLVSFYNNEISEKSEIFDDQFSVERPDGSNFTLKIRSTKLEDSAMYFCASSRTSGSHTDTQYFGPGTRLTVL.

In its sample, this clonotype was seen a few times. CDR3 sequence: CASSLGLEQRANVLTF. CDR3 in DNA: TGTGCCAGCAGCTTAGGACTGGAACAGCGGGCCAACGTCCTGACTTTC. The rearrangement uses TRBV7-2 and TRBJ2-6; D unresolved. The CDR3 runs to 16 residues. V dropped 1 base and J dropped 5 bases, with 12 bases sitting between them. Germline V gene sequence: CDR1 SGHTA, CDR2 FQGNSA. Looking up the rest from reference TRBV7-2 and TRBJ2-6 gives the full variable domain: GAGVSQSPSNKVTEKGKDVELRCDPISGHTALYWYRQSLGQGLEFLIYFQGNSAPDKSGLPSDRFSAERTGGSVSTLTIQRTQQEDSAVYLCASSLGLEQRANVLTFGAGSRLTVL.

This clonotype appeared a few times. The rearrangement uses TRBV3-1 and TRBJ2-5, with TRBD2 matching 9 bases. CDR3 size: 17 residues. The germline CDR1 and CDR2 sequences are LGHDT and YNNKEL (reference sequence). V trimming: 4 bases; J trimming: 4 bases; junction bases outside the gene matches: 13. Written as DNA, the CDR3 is TGTGCCAGCAGCCGGGGGCGGGGGGGCGAAGGAGGAGAGACCCAGTACTTC. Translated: CASSRGRGGEGGETQYF.

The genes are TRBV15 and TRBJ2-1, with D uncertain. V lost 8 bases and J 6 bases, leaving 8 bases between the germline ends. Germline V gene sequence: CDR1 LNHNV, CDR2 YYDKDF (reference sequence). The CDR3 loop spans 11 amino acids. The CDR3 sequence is CATSNSNEQFF. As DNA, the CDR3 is TGTGCCACCTCTAACTCCAATGAGCAGTTCTTC.

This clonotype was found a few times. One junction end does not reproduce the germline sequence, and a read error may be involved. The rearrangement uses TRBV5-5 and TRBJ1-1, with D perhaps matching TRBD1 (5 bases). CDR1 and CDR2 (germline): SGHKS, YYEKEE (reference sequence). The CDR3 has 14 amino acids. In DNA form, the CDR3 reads TGTGCCAGCAGCTACTCGTTGGGGCGGACTGGAGCTTTCTTT. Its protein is CASSYSLGRTGAFF.

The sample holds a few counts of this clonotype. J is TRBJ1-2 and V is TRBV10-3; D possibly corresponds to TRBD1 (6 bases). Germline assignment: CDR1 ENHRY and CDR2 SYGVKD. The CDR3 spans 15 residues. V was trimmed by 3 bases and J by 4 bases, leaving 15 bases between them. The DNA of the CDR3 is TGTGCCATCAGTGATAATACCAGGACAGTCTATGGCTACACCTTC. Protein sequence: CAISDNTRTVYGYTF.

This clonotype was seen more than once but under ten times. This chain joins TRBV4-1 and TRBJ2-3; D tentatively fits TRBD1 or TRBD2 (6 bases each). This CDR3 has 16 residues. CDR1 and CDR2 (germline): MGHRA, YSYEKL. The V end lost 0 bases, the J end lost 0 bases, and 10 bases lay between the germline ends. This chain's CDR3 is CASSQETGASTDTQYF. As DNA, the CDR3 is TGCGCCAGCAGCCAAGAAACGGGGGCCAGCACAGATACGCAGTATTTT.

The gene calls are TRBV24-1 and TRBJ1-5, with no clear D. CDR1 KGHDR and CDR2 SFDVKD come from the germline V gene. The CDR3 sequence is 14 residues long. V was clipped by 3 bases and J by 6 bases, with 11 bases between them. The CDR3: CATSDNGRGQPQHF. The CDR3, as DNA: TGTGCCACCAGTGATAACGGACGGGGTCAGCCCCAGCATTTT.

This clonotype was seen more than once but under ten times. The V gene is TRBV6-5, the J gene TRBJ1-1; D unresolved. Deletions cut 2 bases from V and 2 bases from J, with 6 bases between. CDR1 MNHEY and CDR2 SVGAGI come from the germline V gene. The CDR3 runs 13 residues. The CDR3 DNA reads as TGTGCCAGCAGTTACCAGGCCAACACTGAAGCTTTCTTT. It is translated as CASSYQANTEAFF.

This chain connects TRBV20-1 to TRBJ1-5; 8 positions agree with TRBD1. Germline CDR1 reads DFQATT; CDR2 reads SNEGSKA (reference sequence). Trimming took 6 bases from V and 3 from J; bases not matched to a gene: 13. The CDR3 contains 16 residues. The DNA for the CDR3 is TGCAGTGCGGGGACCGGACAGGGATCAAACAATCAGCCCCAGCATTTT. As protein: CSAGTGQGSNNQPQHF.

CDR3 nucleotide sequence: TGTGCCAGCAGTGTGGGACAGCCCGGGGGCTACACCTTC. As protein: CASSVGQPGGYTF. The chain employs TRBV25-1 and TRBJ1-2; 7 bases agree with TRBD1. Germline-derived CDR1 and CDR2 are MGHDK and SYGVNS. This CDR3 has 13 residues. V gave up 4 bases and J gave up 8 bases; unmatched junction bases: 7.

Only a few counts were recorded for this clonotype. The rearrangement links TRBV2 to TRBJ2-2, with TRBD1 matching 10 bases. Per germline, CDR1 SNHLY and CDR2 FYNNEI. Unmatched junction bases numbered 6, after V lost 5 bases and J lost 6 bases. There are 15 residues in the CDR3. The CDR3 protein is CASSSDRGSAGELFF. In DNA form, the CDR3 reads TGTGCCAGCAGTTCGGACAGGGGGTCGGCCGGGGAGCTGTTTTTT.

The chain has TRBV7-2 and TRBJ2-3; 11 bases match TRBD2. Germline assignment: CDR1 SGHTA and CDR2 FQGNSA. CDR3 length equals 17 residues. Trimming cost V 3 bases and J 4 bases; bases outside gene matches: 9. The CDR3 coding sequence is TGTGCCAGCAGCTTTCAGCTACCTAGCGGGGGGTCAGATACGCAGTATTTT. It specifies CASSFQLPSGGSDTQYF.

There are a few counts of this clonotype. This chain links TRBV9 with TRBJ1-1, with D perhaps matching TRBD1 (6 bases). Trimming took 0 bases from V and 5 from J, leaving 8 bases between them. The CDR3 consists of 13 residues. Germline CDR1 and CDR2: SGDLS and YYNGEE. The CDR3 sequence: CASSVDRETEAFF. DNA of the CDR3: TGTGCCAGCAGCGTAGACAGGGAAACTGAAGCTTTCTTT.

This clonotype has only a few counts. The CDR3 bases are TGTGCCACCTCGTTCCAGCGCAAAGTAGACTACGAGCAGTACTTC. Protein product: CATSFQRKVDYEQYF. This chain connects TRBV10-3 to TRBJ2-7; no clear D. Germline V gives CDR1 ENHRY, CDR2 SYGVKD. Trimming removed 10 bases from V and 3 bases from J, with 22 bases in between. The CDR3 extends over 15 amino acids.

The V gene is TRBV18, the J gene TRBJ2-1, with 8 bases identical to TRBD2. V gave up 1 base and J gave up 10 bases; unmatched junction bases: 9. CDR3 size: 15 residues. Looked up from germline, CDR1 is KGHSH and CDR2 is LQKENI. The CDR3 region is CASSPLPGLETEQFF. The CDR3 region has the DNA TGTGCCAGCTCACCACTCCCGGGACTAGAAACGGAGCAGTTCTTC.

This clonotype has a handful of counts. CDR3 amino acids: CASSLDFVPLGLKTSYEQYF. DNA for the CDR3: TGTGCCAGCAGCTTAGATTTCGTCCCCCTTGGACTCAAGACCTCCTACGAGCAGTACTTC. The chain has TRBV11-2 and TRBJ2-7; tentative D call: TRBD2 (5 bases). V shed 0 bases and J shed 0 bases, with 24 bases lying between them. The V gene's germline CDR1 is SGHAT and CDR2 FQNNGV. The CDR3 has 20 amino acids.

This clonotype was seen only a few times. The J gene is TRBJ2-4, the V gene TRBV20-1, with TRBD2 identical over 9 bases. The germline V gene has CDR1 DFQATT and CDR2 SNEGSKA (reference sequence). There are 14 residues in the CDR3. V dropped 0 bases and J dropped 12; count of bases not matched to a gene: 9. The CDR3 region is CSAREGTSLPNQYF. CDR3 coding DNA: TGCAGTGCTAGAGAAGGGACTAGCCTCCCTAATCAGTACTTC.

CDR3 in amino acids: CASSQERGAGGQDEQFF. DNA of the CDR3: TGCGCCAGCAGCCAAGAGCGGGGAGCGGGGGGGCAAGATGAGCAGTTCTTC. This chain links TRBV4-3 with TRBJ2-1, with TRBD2 identical over 10 bases. Germline CDR1 LGHNA, CDR2 YSLEER. Trimming cost V 0 bases and J 8 bases; bases outside gene matches: 10. This CDR3 is 17 amino acids long.

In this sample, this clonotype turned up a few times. The CDR3 here is CASSPGPSGTEAFF. The CDR3 DNA sequence: TGTGCCAGCAGCCCTGGGCCTTCGGGAACTGAAGCTTTCTTT. This chain links TRBV5-6 with TRBJ1-1; D call uncertain. The CDR3 length is 14 residues. In germline, CDR1 is SGHDT, CDR2 YYEEEE. The V end lost 4 bases, the J end lost 5 bases, and 15 bases lay between the germline ends.

CDR3 loop: CASSYSIIGPGGGELFF. Written as DNA, the CDR3 is TGTGCCAGCAGTTACTCGATAATCGGCCCAGGAGGCGGGGAGCTGTTTTTT. V is TRBV6-5 and J is TRBJ2-2; tentatively, D is TRBD2 (5 bases). The CDR3 consists of 17 residues. V lost 0 bases and J 7 bases, leaving 18 bases between the germline ends. The germline V gene encodes CDR1 MNHEY and CDR2 SVGAGI.

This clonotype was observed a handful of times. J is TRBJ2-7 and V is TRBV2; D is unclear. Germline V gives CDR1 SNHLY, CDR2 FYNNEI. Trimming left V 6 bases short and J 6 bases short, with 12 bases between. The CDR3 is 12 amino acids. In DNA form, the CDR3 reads TGTGCCAGCAGAGACCCGATTGTCGAGCAGTACTTC. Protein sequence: CASRDPIVEQYF.

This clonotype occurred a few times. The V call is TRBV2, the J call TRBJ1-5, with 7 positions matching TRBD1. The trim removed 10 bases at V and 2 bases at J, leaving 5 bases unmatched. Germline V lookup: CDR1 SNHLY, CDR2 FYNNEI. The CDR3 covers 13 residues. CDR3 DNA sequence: TGTGCCACAGGGGGTACGGGCAATCAGCCCCAGCATTTT. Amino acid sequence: CATGGTGNQPQHF.